One and the same sample provided the 20 T cell receptor beta chains below, sequenced in a study of blood T cell repertoires in COVID-19. Some clones are missing from TCRdb's copy, which holds only in-frame ones; the method was immunoSEQ multiplex PCR. The sample has fewer than 200,000 clones, 80% to 90% seen once. The source material was peripheral blood. Every receptor here comes from a man younger than 30 who had recovered from COVID-19.

Only one count was recorded for this clone. This chain connects TRBV29-1 to TRBJ2-1; 7 nucleotides agree with TRBD2. CDR1 SQVTM and CDR2 ANQGSEA come from the germline V gene. This CDR3 has 15 amino acids. With V trimmed by 7 bases and J by 2 bases, 11 bases remained unmatched. CDR3 DNA sequence: TGCAGCGCTTCACTAGCGAGCTTGACCTACAATGAGCAGTTCTTC. Translation gives CSASLASLTYNEQFF.

The chain recombines TRBV4-3 with TRBJ2-7; D may be TRBD2 (6 bases). V was shortened by 4 bases and J by 3 bases, with 16 bases between the two germline ends. The CDR3 covers 15 residues. Germline V gene sequence: CDR1 LGHNA, CDR2 YSLEER. DNA of the CDR3: TGCGCCAGCAGCCTCCAGGGCGTCGGGAGCTACGAGCAGTACTTC. This encodes CASSLQGVGSYEQYF.

The chain links TRBV7-9 to TRBJ2-3; D possibly corresponds to TRBD2 (6 bases). With 5 bases removed from V and 4 bases from J, the gap between germline ends came to 16 bases. The CDR3 loop spans 15 amino acids. Germline-derived CDR1 and CDR2 are SEHNR and FQNEAQ (reference sequence). Here the CDR3 DNA reads TGTGCCAGCAGCCCGACGGGCGGGGCGGCAGATACGCAGTATTTT. Translation gives CASSPTGGAADTQYF.

V is TRBV18 and J is TRBJ2-7; tentative D call: TRBD2 (5 bases). The CDR3 has 15 amino acids. Between the trimmed V and J ends, which lost 3 bases and 7 bases, there was a span of 19 bases. CDR1 KGHSH and CDR2 LQKENI come from the germline V gene. Written as DNA, the CDR3 is TGTGCCAGCTCACCCTCGGATAGCGCCTTTCCGGAGCAGTACTTC. Its translation: CASSPSDSAFPEQYF.

The chain uses TRBV7-9 and TRBJ2-3, with TRBD1 matching 7 bases. The CDR3 has 16 residues. V trimming: 1 base; J trimming: 2 bases; junction bases outside the gene matches: 6. The V gene's germline CDR1 is SEHNR and CDR2 FQNEAQ (reference sequence). CDR3 loop: CASSLGGGTYTDTQYF. The CDR3 bases are TGTGCCAGCAGCTTAGGAGGGGGCACTTACACAGATACGCAGTATTTT.

The table lists this clone with a count of one. The chain employs TRBV9 and TRBJ2-7; TRBD2 aligns across 11 bases. CDR3 length: 16 residues. Trimming at V came to 5 bases and at J to 5 bases, leaving 12 bases not matched to a gene. Germline CDR1 is SGDLS and CDR2 is YYNGEE. CDR3 residues: CASSYQTSGSVNEQYF. The DNA for the CDR3 is TGTGCCAGCAGTTACCAAACTAGCGGGAGTGTTAACGAGCAGTACTTC.

The chain joins TRBV7-2 to TRBJ1-2; tentatively, D is TRBD1 (6 bases). Trimming cost V 5 bases and J 5 bases, with 15 bases left between them. The germline gives CDR1 SGHTA, CDR2 FQGNSA. This CDR3 contains 14 residues. CDR3 residues: CASSRTGLGYGYTF. In DNA form, the CDR3 reads TGTGCCAGCAGCCGTACAGGGCTTGGGTATGGCTACACCTTC.

V usage is TRBV11-2 and J usage is TRBJ2-7; 7 bases fit TRBD2. This CDR3 is 11 amino acids long. Looked up from germline, CDR1 is SGHAT and CDR2 is FQNNGV. V shed 5 bases and J 6 bases; nucleotides not matched to a gene: 1. DNA of the CDR3: TGTGCCAGCAGCGGCGGGAGCGAGCAGTACTTC. The encoded protein is CASSGGSEQYF. The full variable domain, its missing parts supplied by reference TRBV11-2 and TRBJ2-7, is EAGVAQSPRYKIIEKRQSVAFWCNPISGHATLYWYQQILGQGPKLLIQFQNNGVVDDSQLPKDRFSAERLKGVDSTLKIQPAKLEDSAVYLCASSGGSEQYFGPGTRLTVT.

On this clone itself: One end of the junction fails to match germline, which may point to a read error. V gene TRBV11-1 combines with J gene TRBJ2-2; a weak D match, TRBD2 (6 bases). Germline loops: CDR1 SGHAT, CDR2 FQDESV (reference sequence). This CDR3 spans 15 amino acids. The CDR3 loop reads CASSLAGTYTGELFF. The CDR3 DNA sequence: TGTGCCAGCAGCCTAGCCGGGACTTACACCGGGGAGCTGTTTTTT.

The rearrangement joins TRBV7-9 to TRBJ2-1; D perhaps matches TRBD1 (6 bases). The CDR3 consists of 12 residues. V was trimmed by 4 bases and J by 9 bases, leaving 10 bases between them. Germline V gene sequence: CDR1 SEHNR, CDR2 FQNEAQ (reference sequence). CDR3 nucleotides: TGTGCCAGCAGCTCCACAGGGACTGAGCAGTTCTTC. Its translation is CASSSTGTEQFF. Complete variable domain (other parts from reference TRBV7-9 and TRBJ2-1): DTGVSQNPRHKITKRGQNVTFRCDPISEHNRLYWYRQTLGQGPEFLTYFQNEAQLEKSRLLSDRFSAERPKGSFSTLEIQRTEQGDSAMYLCASSSTGTEQFFGPGTRLTVL.

V gene TRBV19 combines with J gene TRBJ2-7; 16 bases are a match to TRBD2. This CDR3 is built from 17 residues. The V and J ends lost 5 bases and 3 bases, in that order; junction bases with no gene match: 7. The germline CDR1 and CDR2 sequences are LNHDA and SQIVND (reference sequence). The CDR3 nucleotides are TGTGCCAGTAGTCCCCTGGGACTAGCGGGAGGGAACTACGAGCAGTACTTC. This gives the protein CASSPLGLAGGNYEQYF.

In nucleotides, the CDR3 is TGTGCCAGCAGCTTAGCGGGAAATAGCAATCAGCCCCAGCATTTT. Translated: CASSLAGNSNQPQHF. The V and J genes are TRBV11-2 and TRBJ1-5; D not resolved. The length of the CDR3 is 15 residues. CDR1 and CDR2 from the germline V gene are SGHAT and FQNNGV. Trimming left V 1 base short and J 0 bases short, with 7 bases between. The variable domain in full, completed from reference TRBV11-2 and TRBJ1-5, reads EAGVAQSPRYKIIEKRQSVAFWCNPISGHATLYWYQQILGQGPKLLIQFQNNGVVDDSQLPKDRFSAERLKGVDSTLKIQPAKLEDSAVYLCASSLAGNSNQPQHFGDGTRLSIL.

CDR3 DNA sequence: TGTGCCAGCAGTTTAACTAGCGGGACCTACAATGAGCAGTTCTTC. Protein sequence: CASSLTSGTYNEQFF. The chain uses TRBV11-1 and TRBJ2-1, with 10 bases that match TRBD2. Trimming removed 6 bases from V and 2 bases from J; junction bases left unmatched: 4. The CDR3 consists of 15 residues. Germline loops: CDR1 SGHAT, CDR2 FQDESV (reference sequence).

The chain carries TRBV18 and TRBJ2-3, with TRBD1 matching over 7 bases. V trimming: 5 bases; J trimming: 3 bases; junction bases outside the gene matches: 2. The CDR3 consists of 13 residues. Germline assignment: CDR1 KGHSH and CDR2 LQKENI. Written as DNA, the CDR3 is TGTGCCAGCTCAACGGGACAGACAGATACGCAGTATTTT. This encodes CASSTGQTDTQYF.

This clone was counted between two and nine times. The rearrangement links TRBV6-2 or TRBV6-3 to TRBJ2-3, with D tentatively TRBD2 (6 bases). The germline V and J ends were trimmed by 6 bases and 5 bases, with 15 bases remaining between them. Per the germline V gene, CDR1 is MNHEY and CDR2 is SVGEGT. The CDR3 loop spans 14 amino acids. The CDR3 DNA reads TGTGCCAGCAGCTCGATTGGGGAGGTAGATACGCAGTATTTT. Its protein product is CASSSIGEVDTQYF.

The chain couples TRBV10-3 to TRBJ2-3, with TRBD1 identical over 7 bases. CDR3 length equals 14 residues. CDR1 ENHRY and CDR2 SYGVKD come from the germline V gene. After removal of 8 bases from V and 2 bases from J, the junction contained 7 bases not matched to a gene. The CDR3 reads CAIRGQSVTDTQYF. DNA for the CDR3: TGTGCCATCCGGGGACAGAGTGTCACAGATACGCAGTATTTT.

This clone is a singleton in its sample. V gene TRBV5-1 combines with J gene TRBJ1-1, with TRBD1 identical over 10 bases. V gave up 4 bases and J gave up 8 bases; unmatched junction bases: 8. Germline V gene data show CDR1 as SGHRS and CDR2 as YFSETQ. The CDR3 contains 14 residues. This CDR3 is CASSGGQGVGEAFF. In DNA, the CDR3 is TGCGCCAGCAGCGGTGGACAGGGGGTAGGAGAAGCTTTCTTT.

The CDR3: CASSLLEAGARDTQYF. CDR3 nucleotide sequence: TGTGCCAGCAGTTTATTGGAAGCGGGAGCCCGGGATACGCAGTATTTT. This chain links TRBV27 with TRBJ2-3; 8 bases are a match to TRBD2. The CDR3 sequence is 16 residues long. V lost 1 base to trimming and J lost 6 bases; unmatched junction nucleotides: 9. Germline CDR1 and CDR2: MNHEY and SMNVEV (reference sequence).

This rearrangement joins TRBV11-2 to TRBJ2-3, with D maybe TRBD1 (7 bases). Germline V gene lookup returns CDR1 SGHAT and CDR2 FQNNGV. Trimming stripped 5 bases from V and 5 bases from J, with 26 bases between. The length of the CDR3 is 18 residues. In DNA form, the CDR3 reads TGTGCCAGCAGCGCGAGACAGGGACTGGGATTATTTTTAGATACGCAGTATTTT. It specifies CASSARQGLGLFLDTQYF.

The J gene is TRBJ1-2, the V gene TRBV18, with 11 bases lining up with TRBD1. Germline V gene sequence: CDR1 KGHSH, CDR2 LQKENI. V dropped 1 base and J dropped 6; count of bases not matched to a gene: 10. This CDR3 comprises 17 residues. CDR3 sequence: CASSPLAPGQGGDGYTF. The CDR3 DNA follows: TGTGCCAGCTCACCACTTGCACCGGGACAGGGGGGCGATGGCTACACCTTC.